Listed below are T cell receptor beta chains from one sample, sequenced in a study of cytomegalovirus exposure and HLA in healthy donors. The data were produced by immunoSEQ multiplex PCR, yet TCRdb's version contains in-frame clones alone and is incomplete. The sample lists about 60,000 clones; 70% to 80% were seen once. The sequenced sample consisted of PBMCs. The receptors originated from a middle-aged woman in good health and CMV-seropositive. Each CDR3 is given with its conserved first and last residue. A D gene is named only where the DNA matches it firmly. Clone size is not always given. Where it is, it says once, few, many or a class for expanded clones.

len,j_gene,d_gene,abundance,v_gene,CDR3aa,CDR3nt
16,TRBJ1-2,.,once,TRBV19,CASAEPRLSFNYGYTF,TGTGCCAGTGCCGAGCCCAGGCTATCCTTTAACTATGGCTACACCTTC
14,TRBJ1-2,.,few,TRBV30,CAWRRREGLWGYTF,TGTGCCTGGAGGAGAAGGGAGGGGTTGTGGGGCTACACCTTC
19,TRBJ2-1,TRBD2,.,TRBV9,CASSVVSGGAMGAYNEQFF,TGTGCCAGCAGCGTAGTTAGCGGGGGGGCCATGGGGGCCTACAATGAGCAGTTCTTC
13,TRBJ1-6,.,.,TRBV13,CASSLGGDSPLHF,TGTGCCAGCAGCTTAGGGGGAGATTCACCCCTCCACTTT
13,TRBJ1-5,.,.,TRBV29-1,CSVVGPGNQPQHF,TGCAGCGTTGTAGGGCCGGGGAATCAGCCCCAGCATTTT
13,TRBJ1-1,TRBD1,.,TRBV9,CASSGGQGTEAFF,TGTGCCAGCAGCGGTGGACAGGGAACTGAAGCTTTCTTT
16,TRBJ2-5,TRBD2,.,TRBV7-2,CASSKLGSGTKETQYF,TGTGCCAGCAGCAAACTGGGTAGCGGGACCAAAGAGACCCAGTACTTC
15,TRBJ2-1,TRBD2,.,TRBV6-6,CASTEAAGGGGEQFF,TGTGCCAGCACCGAGGCGGCGGGCGGGGGTGGTGAGCAGTTCTTC
13,TRBJ2-3,.,.,TRBV7-9,CASSFHPGDTQYF,TGTGCCAGCAGCTTTCACCCAGGGGATACGCAGTATTTT
16,TRBJ1-1,TRBD1,.,TRBV19,CASRQTGVPMNTEAFF,TGTGCCAGTAGGCAAACAGGGGTCCCCATGAACACTGAAGCTTTCTTT
20,TRBJ1-6,.,.,TRBV21-1,CASSKQGTHPGGSYNSPLHF,TGTGCCAGCAGCAAACAGGGGACCCATCCGGGGGGTTCCTATAATTCACCCCTCCACTTT
16,TRBJ1-2,.,.,TRBV16,CASSQSQDSPAGGYTF,TGTGCCAGCAGCCAATCCCAGGACAGCCCTGCGGGTGGCTACACCTTC
14,TRBJ2-3,.,.,TRBV6-5,CASSPPTRPDTQYF,TGTGCCAGCAGTCCTCCGACTAGACCAGATACGCAGTATTTT
16,TRBJ2-5,TRBD1,.,TRBV5-1,CASSLGSGTGGETQYF,TGCGCCAGCAGCTTGGGATCCGGGACAGGGGGAGAGACCCAGTACTTC
15,TRBJ2-5,TRBD2,few,TRBV10-2,CASSELLAGGETQYF,TGCGCCAGCAGTGAGCTCCTAGCGGGGGGGGAGACCCAGTACTTC
15,TRBJ1-5,.,.,TRBV19,CASNTGGNSNQPQHF,TGTGCCAGTAACACGGGAGGAAACAGCAATCAGCCCCAGCATTTT
15,TRBJ2-3,TRBD1,.,TRBV4-1,CATTAGTGSTDTQYF,TGCGCCACCACCGCCGGGACAGGGTCCACAGATACGCAGTATTTT
15,TRBJ2-7,TRBD2,.,TRBV7-9,CASSPPGGVSYEQYF,TGTGCCAGCAGCCCCCCGGGGGGGGTATCCTACGAGCAGTACTTC
13,TRBJ1-5,TRBD1,.,TRBV7-2,CASSGDRNQPQHF,TGTGCCAGCAGCGGGGACAGGAATCAGCCCCAGCATTTT
15,TRBJ2-5,TRBD2,.,TRBV7-2,CASSSPRGIMETQYF,TGTGCCAGCAGCTCCCCGCGGGGGATAATGGAGACCCAGTACTTC
13,TRBJ2-7,.,.,TRBV27,CASSGLGAYEQYF,TGTGCCAGCAGTGGTCTGGGAGCCTACGAGCAGTACTTC
13,TRBJ1-6,.,.,TRBV30,CAWSAGYNSPLHF,TGTGCCTGGAGTGCGGGATATAATTCACCCCTCCACTTT
15,TRBJ1-2,.,once,TRBV5-6,CASSLAVSVGYGYTF,TGTGCCAGCAGCTTGGCCGTCAGCGTTGGCTATGGCTACACCTTC
15,TRBJ2-7,TRBD1,.,TRBV4-2,CASSQSGTGAYEQYF,TGTGCCAGCAGCCAATCCGGGACAGGCGCCTACGAGCAGTACTTC
13,TRBJ2-1,.,.,TRBV4-1,CASSQGGENEQFF,TGCGCCAGCAGCCAAGGGGGAGAAAATGAGCAGTTCTTC
13,TRBJ2-2,.,.,TRBV25-1,CASIRGSTGELFF,TGTGCCAGCATCAGGGGTTCGACCGGGGAGCTGTTTTTT
15,TRBJ1-5,TRBD1,few,TRBV5-5,CASSNTGESNQPQHF,TGTGCCAGCAGCAATACAGGGGAGAGCAATCAGCCCCAGCATTTT
13,TRBJ1-4,TRBD1,.,TRBV4-3,CASRGTGNEKLFF,TGCGCCAGCAGAGGGACAGGGAATGAAAAACTGTTTTTT
15,TRBJ1-1,.,.,TRBV7-2,CASSLAGLMNTEAFF,TGTGCCAGCAGCTTAGCGGGCCTCATGAACACTGAAGCTTTCTTT
13,TRBJ1-5,.,.,TRBV6-6,CASSYGGNQPQHF,TGTGCCAGCAGTTACGGGGGGAATCAGCCCCAGCATTTT
15,TRBJ2-7,.,.,TRBV4-2,CASRSWEASGSEQYF,TGTGCCAGCAGGTCCTGGGAGGCCAGTGGGAGCGAGCAGTACTTC
15,TRBJ2-3,.,.,TRBV4-3,CASSRDSRGADTQYF,TGCGCCAGCAGCCGGGACTCCCGAGGGGCAGATACGCAGTATTTT
13,TRBJ2-3,TRBD2,few,TRBV30,CAWTQRGRDTQYF,TGTGCCTGGACACAGCGGGGGCGGGATACGCAGTATTTT
15,TRBJ2-3,TRBD2,few,TRBV27,CASSLAGGPLDTQYF,TGTGCCAGCAGTTTAGCGGGGGGGCCATTAGATACGCAGTATTTT
13,TRBJ2-7,.,.,TRBV27,CASSLSSLYEQYF,TGTGCCAGCAGTTTATCGTCCCTCTACGAGCAGTACTTC
15,TRBJ1-2,.,.,TRBV13,CASSLWAGGQGGYTF,TGTGCCAGCAGCCTCTGGGCGGGGGGCCAGGGTGGCTACACCTTC
14,TRBJ2-7,.,.,TRBV11-2,CASSLIATGYEQYF,TGTGCCAGCAGCTTAATTGCCACGGGCTACGAGCAGTACTTC
15,TRBJ1-1,.,.,TRBV29-1,CSVQPHSRMNTEAFF,TGCAGCGTGCAGCCCCACAGTCGAATGAACACTGAAGCTTTCTTT
16,TRBJ2-2,TRBD2,.,TRBV6-6,CASILERGPNTGELFF,TGTGCCAGCATACTGGAGCGGGGCCCTAACACCGGGGAGCTGTTTTTT
15,TRBJ1-6,.,.,TRBV7-2,CASTGPAGLGSPLHF,TGTGCCAGCACCGGGCCCGCGGGGCTTGGTTCACCCCTCCACTTT
14,TRBJ2-1,.,.,TRBV9,CASSAMGDYNEQFF,TGTGCCAGCAGCGCAATGGGCGATTACAATGAGCAGTTCTTC
19,TRBJ2-2,.,.,TRBV4-2,CASSRGGIADGTNTGELFF,TGTGCCAGCAGCCGAGGAGGGATCGCGGACGGAACGAACACCGGGGAGCTGTTTTTT
19,TRBJ2-3,TRBD2,.,TRBV7-9,CASSLTALGTSGGGDTQYF,TGTGCCAGCAGCTTAACGGCTCTTGGGACTAGCGGGGGTGGAGATACGCAGTATTTT
14,TRBJ2-7,.,.,TRBV19,CASSIAAIGYEQYF,TGTGCCAGTAGTATTGCGGCTATAGGCTACGAGCAGTACTTC
15,TRBJ2-1,.,.,TRBV6-5,CASKVGFNSYNEQFF,TGTGCCAGCAAGGTGGGCTTTAACTCCTACAATGAGCAGTTCTTC
17,TRBJ2-5,TRBD2,.,TRBV7-2,CASSSGTRMGLSETQYF,TGTGCCAGCAGCTCCGGGACTAGGATGGGGTTAAGCGAGACCCAGTACTTC